These 13 T cell receptor beta chains were sequenced from one sample in a study of blood T cell repertoires in COVID-19. TCRdb's copy holds only in-frame clones and misses some; the assay was immunoSEQ multiplex PCR. The repertoire holds tens of thousands of clones, with more than 80% as singletons. Source material: peripheral blood. All receptors come from a man aged 80 or over with acute or convalescent COVID-19.

V is TRBV5-1 and J is TRBJ1-4; 10 nucleotides agree with TRBD1. J lost 8 bases, V lost 4 bases, and 11 bases had no gene match. This CDR3 is 16 amino acids long. Germline V gives CDR1 SGHRS, CDR2 YFSETQ. The CDR3 reads CASSRQTGTGVEKLFF. Here the CDR3 DNA reads TGCGCCAGCAGCCGTCAAACCGGGACAGGGGTAGAAAAACTGTTTTTT.

The V gene is TRBV5-1, the J gene TRBJ2-2; 13 bases fit TRBD2. The CDR3 sequence is 17 residues long. The germline V gene encodes CDR1 SGHRS and CDR2 YFSETQ. The V segment lost 3 bases and the J segment 9 bases; nucleotides outside the gene matches: 11. The CDR3 loop is CASSSGLAGVLPRELFF. Written as DNA, the CDR3 is TGCGCCAGCAGCTCCGGACTAGCGGGAGTTCTCCCGCGGGAGCTGTTTTTT.

The gene calls are TRBV28 and TRBJ2-5; 8 bases map to TRBD2. Trimming took 2 bases from V and 4 from J; bases not matched to a gene: 3. Germline CDR1 is MDHEN and CDR2 is SYDVKM. This CDR3 has 14 amino acids. The CDR3 here is CASSLGGGLETQYF. CDR3 DNA sequence: TGTGCCAGCAGTTTAGGCGGGGGGCTAGAGACCCAGTACTTC. The variable domain in full, completed from reference TRBV28 and TRBJ2-5, reads DVKVTQSSRYLVKRTGEKVFLECVQDMDHENMFWYRQDPGLGLRLIYFSYDVKMKEKGDIPEGYSVSREKKERFSLILESASTNQTSMYLCASSLGGGLETQYFGPGTRLLVL.

The rearrangement uses TRBV12-3 or TRBV12-4 and TRBJ2-2; D is unresolved. The CDR3 runs to 11 residues. Trimming shortened V by 3 bases and J by 7 bases, and 3 bases separated the two germline ends. The CDR3 spells CASSFGGELFF. The CDR3 nucleotides are TGTGCCAGCAGTTTCGGCGGGGAGCTGTTTTTT.

This rearrangement joins TRBV19 to TRBJ1-5, with 11 nucleotides matching TRBD1. Germline V lookup: CDR1 LNHDA, CDR2 SQIVND (reference sequence). CDR3 length: 16 amino acids. The J segment lost 7 bases and the V segment lost 7 bases, leaving 12 bases of the junction unmatched. CDR3 coding DNA: TGTGCCAGTACCAAGGGGACAGGGGGGTGGGGACAGCCCCAGCATTTT. Its protein is CASTKGTGGWGQPQHF.

The chain carries TRBV5-6 and TRBJ1-2; the D gene is possibly TRBD1 (5 bases). Germline CDR1 is SGHDT and CDR2 is YYEEEE. There are 16 residues in the CDR3. Between the trimmed V and J ends, which lost 3 bases and 0 bases, there was a span of 15 bases. CDR3 nucleotides: TGTGCCAGCAGCTCGCCCCGACAGCCCGCTAACTATGGCTACACCTTC. This translates into CASSSPRQPANYGYTF.

V usage is TRBV5-1 and J usage is TRBJ2-1; 7 positions match TRBD1. The CDR3 runs 15 residues. With 5 bases clipped from V and 0 bases from J, the junction kept 5 bases outside the gene matches. Per germline, CDR1 SGHRS and CDR2 YFSETQ. Here the CDR3 DNA reads TGCGCCAGCAGTTCAGGGGGAAACTCCTACAATGAGCAGTTCTTC. Amino acids: CASSSGGNSYNEQFF.

The chain carries TRBV9 and TRBJ2-5, with a weak D call TRBD1 (6 bases). Germline loops: CDR1 SGDLS, CDR2 YYNGEE. Trimming took 1 base from V and 1 from J, leaving 11 bases between them. The CDR3 is made up of 15 amino acids. The CDR3 nucleotides read TGTGCCAGCAGCGTATATCAGGGGCCCCAAGAGACCCAGTACTTC. This gives the protein CASSVYQGPQETQYF.

The CDR3 region is CASRKLGLAGEEEFF. As DNA, the CDR3 is TGTGCCAGCAGAAAACTAGGACTAGCGGGAGAGGAGGAGTTCTTC. The gene calls are TRBV6-5 and TRBJ2-1, with 13 bases matching TRBD2. This CDR3 has 15 amino acids. V shed 6 bases, J shed 14 bases, and the junction held 13 bases outside the gene matches. Germline values: CDR1 MNHEY, CDR2 SVGAGI.

The chain links TRBV9 to TRBJ1-3; D is possibly TRBD1 (6 bases). The CDR3 spans 15 residues. The V and J ends lost 4 bases and 7 bases respectively, with 18 bases between them. In germline, CDR1 is SGDLS, CDR2 YYNGEE. The CDR3 bases are TGTGCCAGCAGCTATACAGGGTTCGTAGGGAACACCATATATTTT. This encodes CASSYTGFVGNTIYF. The entire variable domain, with the rest obtained from reference TRBV9 and TRBJ1-3, is as follows: DSGVTQTPKHLITATGQRVTLRCSPRSGDLSVYWYQQSLDQGLQFLIQYYNGEERAKGNILERFSAQQFPDLHSELNLSSLELGDSALYFCASSYTGFVGNTIYFGEGSWLTVV.

The genes are TRBV6-6 and TRBJ1-2; tentative D call: TRBD1 (6 bases). The V gene lost 6 bases and the J gene lost 4 bases, with 15 bases spanning the gap. Germline values: CDR1 MNHNY, CDR2 SVGAGI (reference sequence). This CDR3 region has 14 residues. The CDR3, as DNA: TGTGCCAGCAGCGGGACACCCTACGGCTATGGCTACACCTTC. As protein: CASSGTPYGYGYTF.

V is TRBV7-9 and J is TRBJ1-3; 7 bases are a match to TRBD1. Germline V gene data show CDR1 as SEHNR and CDR2 as FQNEAQ (reference sequence). This CDR3 is built from 16 residues. Trimming took 5 bases from V and 0 from J; bases not matched to a gene: 7. This chain's CDR3 is CASSPRTGPSGNTIYF. DNA of the CDR3: TGTGCCAGCAGCCCGCGGACAGGACCCTCTGGAAACACCATATATTTT.

The gene calls are TRBV27 and TRBJ2-7, with D unresolved. This CDR3 has 13 amino acids. Trimming stripped 3 bases from V and 1 base from J, with 7 bases between. From germline, CDR1 is MNHEY and CDR2 SMNVEV (reference sequence). This CDR3 is CASSLFRSYEQYF. The CDR3 nucleotides are TGTGCCAGCAGTTTGTTTAGATCCTACGAGCAGTACTTC.